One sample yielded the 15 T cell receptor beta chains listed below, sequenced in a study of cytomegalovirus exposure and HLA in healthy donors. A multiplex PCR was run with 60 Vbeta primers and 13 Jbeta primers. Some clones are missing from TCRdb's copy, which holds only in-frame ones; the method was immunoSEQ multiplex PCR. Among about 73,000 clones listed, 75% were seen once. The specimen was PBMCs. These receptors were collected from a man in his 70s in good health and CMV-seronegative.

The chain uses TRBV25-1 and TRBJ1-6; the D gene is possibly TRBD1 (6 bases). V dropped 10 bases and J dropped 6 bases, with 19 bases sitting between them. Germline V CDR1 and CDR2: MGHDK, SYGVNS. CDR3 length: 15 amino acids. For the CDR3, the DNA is TGTGCCAACATAATTAGGGACAATTCTAATTCACCCCTCCACTTT. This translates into CANIIRDNSNSPLHF.

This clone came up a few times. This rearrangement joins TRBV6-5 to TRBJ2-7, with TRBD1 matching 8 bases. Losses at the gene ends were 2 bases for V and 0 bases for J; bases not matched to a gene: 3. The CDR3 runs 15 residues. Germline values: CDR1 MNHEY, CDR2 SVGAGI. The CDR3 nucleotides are TGTGCCAGCAGTTACCGACAGGGGAGCTCCTACGAGCAGTACTTC. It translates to CASSYRQGSSYEQYF.

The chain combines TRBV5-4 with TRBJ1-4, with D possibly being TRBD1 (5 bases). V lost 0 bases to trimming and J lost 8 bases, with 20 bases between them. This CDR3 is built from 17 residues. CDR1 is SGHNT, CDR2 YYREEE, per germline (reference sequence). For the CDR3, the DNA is TGTGCCAGCAGCTTGGCCGGGGGGAGTGGCTCAGGGGAAAAACTGTTTTTT. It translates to CASSLAGGSGSGEKLFF.

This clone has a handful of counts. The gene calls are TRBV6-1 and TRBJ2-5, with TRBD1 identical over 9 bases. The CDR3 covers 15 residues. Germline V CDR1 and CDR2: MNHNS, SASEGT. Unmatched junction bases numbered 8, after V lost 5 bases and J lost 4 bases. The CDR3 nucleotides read TGTGCCAGCAGTCGCCGGGACAGGGTCACAGAGACCCAGTACTTC. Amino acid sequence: CASSRRDRVTETQYF.

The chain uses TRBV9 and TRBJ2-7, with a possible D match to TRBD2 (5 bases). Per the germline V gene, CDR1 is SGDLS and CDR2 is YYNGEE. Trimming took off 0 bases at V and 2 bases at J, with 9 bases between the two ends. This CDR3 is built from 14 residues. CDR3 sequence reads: CASSVGLATYEQYF. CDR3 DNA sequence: TGTGCCAGCAGCGTAGGTCTAGCCACCTACGAGCAGTACTTC.

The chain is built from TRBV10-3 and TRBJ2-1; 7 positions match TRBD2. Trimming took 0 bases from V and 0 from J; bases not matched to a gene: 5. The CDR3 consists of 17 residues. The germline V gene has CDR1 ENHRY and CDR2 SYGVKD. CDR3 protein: CAISESSGMSSYNEQFF. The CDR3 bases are TGTGCCATCAGTGAGTCAAGCGGGATGAGCTCCTACAATGAGCAGTTCTTC.

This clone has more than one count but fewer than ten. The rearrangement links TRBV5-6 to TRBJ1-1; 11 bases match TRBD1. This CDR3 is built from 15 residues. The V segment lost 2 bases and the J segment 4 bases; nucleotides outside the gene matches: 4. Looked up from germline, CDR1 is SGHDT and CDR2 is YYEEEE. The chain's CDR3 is CASSFAGTGGTEAFF. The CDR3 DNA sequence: TGTGCCAGCAGCTTTGCCGGGACAGGGGGCACTGAAGCTTTCTTT.

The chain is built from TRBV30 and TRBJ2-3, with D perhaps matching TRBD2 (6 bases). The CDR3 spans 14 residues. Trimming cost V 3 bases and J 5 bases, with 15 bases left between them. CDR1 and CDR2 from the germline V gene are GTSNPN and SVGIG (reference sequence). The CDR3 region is CAWSPTSAGDTQYF. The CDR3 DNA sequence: TGTGCCTGGAGCCCAACATCAGCGGGAGATACGCAGTATTTT.

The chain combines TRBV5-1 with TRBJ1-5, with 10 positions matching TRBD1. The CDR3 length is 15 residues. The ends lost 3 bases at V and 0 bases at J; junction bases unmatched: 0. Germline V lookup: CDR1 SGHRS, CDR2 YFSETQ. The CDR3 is CASSWTGGSNQPQHF. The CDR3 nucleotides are TGCGCCAGCAGCTGGACAGGGGGTAGCAATCAGCCCCAGCATTTT.

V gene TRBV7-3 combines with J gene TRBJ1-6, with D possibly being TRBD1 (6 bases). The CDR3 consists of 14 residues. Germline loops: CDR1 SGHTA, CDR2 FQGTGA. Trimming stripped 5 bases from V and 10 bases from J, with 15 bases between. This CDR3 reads CASSQETGGSPLHF. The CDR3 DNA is TGTGCCAGCAGCCAGGAAACGGGGGGCTCACCCCTCCACTTT.

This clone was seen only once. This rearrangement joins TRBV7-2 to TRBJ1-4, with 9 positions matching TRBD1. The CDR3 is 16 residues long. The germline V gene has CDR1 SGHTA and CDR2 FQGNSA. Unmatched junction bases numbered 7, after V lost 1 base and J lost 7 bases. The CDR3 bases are TGTGCCAGCAGCTTAGGACAGGGGGTGCGGGGTGAAAAACTGTTTTTT. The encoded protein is CASSLGQGVRGEKLFF.

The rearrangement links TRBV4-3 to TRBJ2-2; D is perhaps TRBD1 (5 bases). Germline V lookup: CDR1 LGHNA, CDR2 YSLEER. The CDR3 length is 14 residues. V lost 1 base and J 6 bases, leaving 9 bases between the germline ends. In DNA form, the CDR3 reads TGCGCCAGCAGCCAAGTTAGGGGTGCCGGGGAGCTGTTTTTT. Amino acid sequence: CASSQVRGAGELFF.

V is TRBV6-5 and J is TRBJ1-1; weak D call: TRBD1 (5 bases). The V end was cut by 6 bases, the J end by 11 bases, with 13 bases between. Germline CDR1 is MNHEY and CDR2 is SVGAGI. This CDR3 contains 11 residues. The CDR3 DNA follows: TGTGCCAGCAGGGCCCTCTCAGGGGCTTTCTTT. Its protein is CASRALSGAFF.

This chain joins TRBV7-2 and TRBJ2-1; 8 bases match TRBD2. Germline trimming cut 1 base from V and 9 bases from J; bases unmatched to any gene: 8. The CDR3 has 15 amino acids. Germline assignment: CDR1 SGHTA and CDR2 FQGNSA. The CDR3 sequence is CASSLDGGAVIEQFF. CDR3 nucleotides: TGTGCCAGCAGCTTAGACGGGGGGGCAGTGATTGAGCAGTTCTTC.

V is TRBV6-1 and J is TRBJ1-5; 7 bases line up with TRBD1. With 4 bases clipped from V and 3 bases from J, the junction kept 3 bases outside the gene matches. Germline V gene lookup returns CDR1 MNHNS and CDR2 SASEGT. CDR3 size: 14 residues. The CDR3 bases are TGTGCCAGCAGTGGGACAGGAAACAATCAGCCCCAGCATTTT. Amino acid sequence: CASSGTGNNQPQHF.